What follows describes a single T cell receptor (beta chain). Assay used: immunoSEQ multiplex PCR; TCRdb lists only in-frame clones, some missing. The repertoire has roughly 87,000 clones, around 93% of them found once; the top ten carry roughly 1.4%. These data come from a study of T cell changes during pregnancy in multiple sclerosis. The input for sequencing was peripheral blood, taken in the third trimester of pregnancy. This TCR came from a female donor in good health, enrolled as a control in a pregnancy study.

CDR3 amino acids: CASTLGGGYSNQPQHF. In nucleotides, the CDR3 is TGTGCCAGCACCTTAGGGGGGGGATATAGCAATCAGCCCCAGCATTTT. The chain is built from TRBV28 and TRBJ1-5, with a possible D match to TRBD1 (6 bases). In germline, CDR1 is MDHEN, CDR2 SYDVKM. V dropped 7 bases and J dropped 0 bases, with 16 bases sitting between them. The CDR3 loop spans 16 amino acids. Full variable domain (rest looked up from reference TRBV28 and TRBJ1-5): DVKVTQSSRYLVKRTGEKVFLECVQDMDHENMFWYRQDPGLGLRLIYFSYDVKMKEKGDIPEGYSVSREKKERFSLILESASTNQTSMYLCASTLGGGYSNQPQHFGDGTRLSIL.